This T cell receptor beta chain was documented in a study of blood T cell repertoires in COVID-19. Looking at the study overall: There were acute and convalescent COVID-19 samples, and they came from the United States, Italy and Spain. T cells, B-cell-depleted T cells, or PBMCs supplied cDNA or gDNA.

Study processing details: Amplifying reference gene primers gave estimates of nucleated cell counts. The data were produced by immunoSEQ multiplex PCR, yet TCRdb's version contains in-frame clones alone and is incomplete. The V and J calls and the clone size are those of that table, but D and trimming were determined from the DNA. This table has around 150,000 clones, 90% appearing once. The length of the CDR3 is 15 residues. The J segment lost 9 bases and the V segment lost 5 bases, leaving 8 bases of the junction unmatched. Germline V lookup: CDR1 MNHEY, CDR2 SMNVEV (reference sequence). This receptor was obtained from a man aged 60-69 years with active or convalescent COVID-19. The chain links TRBV27 to TRBJ2-1, with TRBD2 matching 12 bases. Sequences were obtained from peripheral blood. CDR3 bases: TGTGCCAGCAGTCCCTGGCTAGCGGGAGGGGGTGAGCAGTTCTTC. Translated, it gives CASSPWLAGGGEQFF.